The present TCR beta chain was sequenced within a study of CD8 T cells in seronegative destructive rheumatoid arthritis (dated by TCRdb to the early 2020s). With regard to the full study: Seven of the eight CND-RA patients were receiving biological drugs at sampling. The study compared peripheral CD8+ TCRbeta repertoires from patients with CCP-negative destructive rheumatoid arthritis (CND-RA) against repertoires from newly diagnosed seropositive RA, seronegative RA and healthy controls. Rather than undergoing new sequencing, the seropositive RA, seronegative RA and healthy control comparison cohorts were drawn from an earlier published TCRbeta dataset. Broader findings and caveats from the paper: More CMV-reactive and fewer influenza A-reactive CD8+ TCRbeta sequences were observed in CND-RA repertoires than in controls and other RA subtypes. With age adjusted for, CD8+ TCRbeta repertoires in CND-RA patients appeared less diverse and more clonal than repertoires in other RA subtypes. CND-RA patients appeared to carry a distinct set of enriched public clonotypes, which the authors read as support for a separate disease subset. Across the approximately 120,000 clonotypes tested, no public clonotype enrichment survived Benjamini-Hochberg correction. Without diagnostic samples, TCR repertoire differences may partly reflect poor disease control over the years rather than being present at onset. The study acknowledged the small size of the CND-RA cohort as a limitation.

CND-RA patients were negative for the clinical CCP2 antibody test, and joint destruction progressed despite active therapy. Every CND-RA patient showed typical joint destruction in the wrists and ankles and had failed conventional anti-rheumatic therapy. CND-RA patients were sampled after long disease histories, spanning decades in several cases, rather than at diagnosis. Each patient provided about 53 millilitres of EDTA-anticoagulated peripheral blood. Peripheral blood mononuclear cells were isolated by Ficoll-Paque PLUS density gradient separation. AutoMACS magnetic bead positive selection was used to isolate CD8+ cells from fresh or cryopreserved PBMCs, and flow cytometry was used to check purity. Nucleospin Tissue or Tissue XS kits were used to extract genomic DNA, which was then quantified on a Qubit 2.0 fluorometer. TCRbeta sequencing used genomic DNA from CD8+ cells, following the manufacturer's instructions. TCRbeta sequencing used the immunoSEQ assay and was run at a genomics technology centre in Finland. Per the original workflow: Clonotype tables generated by the immunoSEQ preprocessing pipeline were converted into VDJtools format, and non-productive clonotypes were filtered out. Samples with fewer than 10,000 reads were excluded, the remaining samples were subsampled to 10,000 reads, and most of the eight CND-RA samples met this threshold. The VDJtools CalcDiversityStats function was applied to data subsampled to 10,000 reads to calculate Shannon-Wiener, Simpson and clonality indices. Non-singleton TCRbeta clonotypes were hard-matched, with no mismatches allowed, against VDJdb to infer antigen specificity. Clusters with potentially shared antigen targets were formed by grouping CDR3 sequences that differed by one amino acid (Hamming distance 1). After groups were resampled to six samples, public clonotypes were tested for group enrichment with one-sided Fisher's exact tests, and this procedure was repeated ten times. TCRdb took this table from immuneACCESS and kept in-frame rearrangements with V and J called. Such tables lack part of the clones; where checked against another copy, unresolved V genes explain under half of the gap, and the rest is unexplained. V, J and clone size reflect that table, while D and trimming were determined from the DNA. Here the sample has 10,000 to 15,000 clones; roughly four fifths occur a single time. The ten largest clonotypes hold 27% of the sample.

The junction shows trimming of 1 base on V and 8 bases on J, plus 24 bases between the germline ends. The CDR3 holds 17 amino acids from the cysteine to the phenylalanine. The kept DNA is CDR3 alone, 51 bases in frame from the first base. The germline V gene supplies CDR1 SGHRS and CDR2 YFSETQ. As to this clone: Its antigen is still unknown. No base quality values were provided; no much bigger clone lies one nucleotide off.

The sequence was obtained from a woman aged 30 to 49 with seronegative destructive rheumatoid arthritis. The chain joins TRBV5-1 to TRBJ1-1; the D gene is perhaps TRBD1, from 5 matching bases. Sequencing was carried out using CD8+ T cells from blood. The nucleotides are TGCGCCAGCAGCTTGATACCCGACGGCCGGGGGATAGAGGAAGCTTTCTTT. This yields the protein CASSLIPDGRGIEEAFF. This CDR3, with the reference TRBV5-1 and TRBJ1-1 proteins standing in past its ends, gives the full variable domain KAGVTQTPRYLIKTRGQQVTLSCSPISGHRSVSWYQQTPGQGLQFLFEYFSETQRNKGNFPGRFSGRQFSNSRSEMNVSTLELGDSALYLCASSLIPDGRGIEEAFFGQGTRLTVV.